The 20 T cell receptor beta chains below were found in one sample sequenced in a study of lymphopenia after photon versus proton radiotherapy. The protocol was immunoSEQ multiplex PCR, while the TCRdb copy is restricted to in-frame clones and leaves out a portion. The sample holds some 70,000 clones, over 80% seen once. Source: peripheral blood, taken from a patient treated with proton-based radiotherapy. The origin of the receptors is a man older than 75 with esophageal cancer.

The chain couples TRBV5-4 to TRBJ1-2; D gene ambiguous. Germline assignment: CDR1 SGHNT and CDR2 YYREEE (reference sequence). The CDR3 extends over 13 amino acids. The ends were cut back, 4 bases at V and 8 bases at J, with 15 bases in the middle. DNA of the CDR3: TGTGCCAGCAGCGAAAGAAACCACTGGGGCTACACCTTC. The encoded protein is CASSERNHWGYTF.

The chain has TRBV4-3 and TRBJ2-2; possible D gene TRBD1, 5 bases. The CDR3 spans 12 residues. V was trimmed by 5 bases and J by 6 bases, leaving 7 bases between them. CDR1 and CDR2 from the germline V gene are LGHNA and YSLEER. The CDR3: CASSWGPGELFF. The CDR3 DNA is TGCGCCAGCAGCTGGGGCCCCGGGGAGCTGTTTTTT.

The rearrangement joins TRBV6-5 to TRBJ1-2; 7 nucleotides agree with TRBD1. This CDR3 has 15 residues. The germline V gene encodes CDR1 MNHEY and CDR2 SVGAGI. V shed 6 bases and J 3 bases; nucleotides not matched to a gene: 10. CDR3 DNA: TGTGCCAGCAGCGACCCCCGGACAGGCCACTATGGCTACACCTTC. Protein: CASSDPRTGHYGYTF.

The V and J genes are TRBV15 and TRBJ2-5; the D gene is possibly TRBD2 (6 bases). This CDR3 contains 15 residues. CDR1 and CDR2 from the germline V gene are LNHNV and YYDKDF (reference sequence). V was shortened by 0 bases and J by 1 base, with 9 bases between the two germline ends. CDR3 in DNA: TGTGCCACCAGCAGAGAGCGGGGCAGCCAAGAGACCCAGTACTTC. Translating gives CATSRERGSQETQYF.

The chain combines TRBV6-5 with TRBJ2-3; TRBD2 matches 9 bases. Germline CDR1 reads MNHEY; CDR2 reads SVGAGI. V shed 0 bases, J shed 5 bases, and the junction held 6 bases outside the gene matches. The CDR3 consists of 16 residues. The CDR3 sequence is CASSYSSAGGGDTQYF. The CDR3 nucleotides are TGTGCCAGCAGTTACTCGAGTGCGGGGGGGGGAGATACGCAGTATTTT.

The chain has TRBV11-2 and TRBJ2-4; D remains unclear. The germline V gene has CDR1 SGHAT and CDR2 FQNNGV. V lost 0 bases and J 6 bases, leaving 9 bases between the germline ends. The CDR3 loop spans 14 amino acids. The CDR3: CASSLDPKGNIQYF. The CDR3 DNA reads TGTGCCAGCAGCTTAGATCCGAAGGGAAACATTCAGTACTTC. The whole variable domain, filled in from reference TRBV11-2 and TRBJ2-4, reads EAGVAQSPRYKIIEKRQSVAFWCNPISGHATLYWYQQILGQGPKLLIQFQNNGVVDDSQLPKDRFSAERLKGVDSTLKIQPAKLEDSAVYLCASSLDPKGNIQYFGAGTRLSVL.

This clone has just one count. This rearrangement joins TRBV29-1 to TRBJ2-3, with D perhaps TRBD1 (5 bases). V gave up 7 bases and J gave up 4 bases, with 15 bases separating them. The germline CDR1 and CDR2 sequences are SQVTM and ANQGSEA. The CDR3 has 13 residues. The CDR3 here is CSGSKGPADTQYF. CDR3 coding DNA: TGCAGCGGGAGTAAGGGGCCAGCAGATACGCAGTATTTT.

J is TRBJ1-5 and V is TRBV2; D not resolved. The CDR3 loop spans 13 amino acids. CDR1 and CDR2 from the germline V gene are SNHLY and FYNNEI. V lost 8 bases to trimming and J lost 2 bases, with 10 bases between them. In nucleotides, the CDR3 is TGTGCCAGCGGGAAAGAGGGCAATCAGCCCCAGCATTTT. Translation: CASGKEGNQPQHF.

The chain uses TRBV7-8 and TRBJ1-2, with D unresolved. Germline V gene sequence: CDR1 SGHVS, CDR2 FQNEAQ. The length of the CDR3 is 14 residues. V was pared by 2 bases and J by 7 bases, with 14 bases between. The CDR3 protein is CASSLLEAAGGYTF. In nucleotides, the CDR3 is TGTGCCAGCAGCTTATTAGAGGCTGCGGGTGGCTACACCTTC.

This clone was detected a few times. The rearrangement joins TRBV6-4 to TRBJ1-6; D uncertain. The germline V gene has CDR1 MRHNA and CDR2 SNTAGT. Trimming took 0 bases from V and 6 from J, leaving 3 bases between them. The CDR3 has 13 amino acids. The CDR3 DNA is TGTGCCAGCAGTGACTCTGGTAATTCACCCCTCCACTTT. It yields the protein CASSDSGNSPLHF.

The chain uses TRBV7-6 and TRBJ2-5, with TRBD1 identical over 11 bases. Germline assignment: CDR1 SGHVS and CDR2 FNYEAQ. The CDR3 is 18 residues long. Unmatched junction bases numbered 14, after V lost 4 bases and J lost 4 bases. CDR3 region: CASSSYPRDRGMGETQYF. CDR3 DNA: TGTGCCAGCAGCTCCTACCCTCGGGACAGGGGGATGGGAGAGACCCAGTACTTC.

The chain links TRBV6-1 to TRBJ2-1; 7 positions match TRBD1. Germline CDR1 is MNHNS and CDR2 is SASEGT. The CDR3 has 15 amino acids. V gave up 4 bases and J gave up 7 bases; unmatched junction bases: 10. CDR3 sequence reads: CASSGPGQPKNEQFF. The CDR3 bases are TGTGCCAGCAGTGGCCCGGGACAGCCTAAAAATGAGCAGTTCTTC.

CDR3 loop: CASSVVGGSGETQYF. The CDR3 DNA reads TGTGCCAGCAGCGTAGTTGGGGGTTCGGGGGAGACCCAGTACTTC. This rearrangement joins TRBV9 to TRBJ2-5, with D tentatively TRBD1 or TRBD2 (5 bases each). There are 15 residues in the CDR3. V was pared by 0 bases and J by 5 bases, with 14 bases between. CDR1 is SGDLS, CDR2 YYNGEE, per germline.

The chain links TRBV5-4 to TRBJ2-1; TRBD2 matches at 10 bases. The CDR3 consists of 15 residues. With 1 base clipped from V and 4 bases from J, the junction kept 2 bases outside the gene matches. From germline, CDR1 is SGHNT and CDR2 YYREEE (reference sequence). The DNA of the CDR3 is TGTGCCAGCAGCTTGCAGCGGGGGGGGTACAATGAGCAGTTCTTC. This codes for CASSLQRGGYNEQFF. Full variable domain (rest looked up from reference TRBV5-4 and TRBJ2-1): ETGVTQSPTHLIKTRGQQVTLRCSSQSGHNTVSWYQQALGQGPQFIFQYYREEENGRGNFPPRFSGLQFPNYSSELNVNALELDDSALYLCASSLQRGGYNEQFFGPGTRLTVL.

Worth noting for this clone: The junction shows a germline mismatch at one end, possibly a read error. The V and J genes are TRBV5-6 and TRBJ2-1, with D uncertain. CDR3 length: 11 residues. Per germline, CDR1 SGHDT and CDR2 YYEEEE. Here the CDR3 DNA reads TGTGCCGGCAGCTTGGTCAATGAGCAGTTCTTC. As protein: CAGSLVNEQFF.

The chain employs TRBV29-1 and TRBJ2-7; D assignment may be TRBD1 or TRBD2 (5 bases each). The germline gives CDR1 SQVTM, CDR2 ANQGSEA. The CDR3 contains 10 residues. Trimming took 6 bases from V and 9 from J, leaving 12 bases between them. CDR3 DNA: TGCAGCGTCGAACCGGGGACGCAGTACTTC. It is translated as CSVEPGTQYF.

The chain combines TRBV19 with TRBJ1-3; D perhaps matches TRBD1 (5 bases). The CDR3 loop spans 16 amino acids. The germline V gene has CDR1 LNHDA and CDR2 SQIVND (reference sequence). V was trimmed by 4 bases and J by 0 bases, leaving 13 bases between them. This chain's CDR3 is CASSTPADSSGNTIYF. CDR3 nucleotide sequence: TGTGCCAGTAGTACCCCGGCCGACAGCTCTGGAAACACCATATATTTT.

The chain links TRBV2 to TRBJ1-2; 9 positions agree with TRBD1. The CDR3 covers 17 residues. V shed 0 bases and J 7 bases; nucleotides not matched to a gene: 12. Germline V gene lookup returns CDR1 SNHLY and CDR2 FYNNEI. CDR3 sequence (DNA): TGTGCCAGCAGTGAAGCGCTTGGGGGACAGGGCTTTGTTGGCTACACCTTC. It encodes CASSEALGGQGFVGYTF.

V is TRBV4-2 and J is TRBJ2-1; no firm D call. CDR3 length: 13 residues. Germline V gene sequence: CDR1 LGHNA, CDR2 YNFKEQ. V was pared by 4 bases and J by 4 bases, with 8 bases between. CDR3 loop: CASSRAGYNEQFF. The CDR3 bases are TGTGCCAGCAGCCGGGCCGGGTACAATGAGCAGTTCTTC.

V is TRBV6-1 and J is TRBJ1-1; D is uncertain. Trimming took off 3 bases at V and 2 bases at J, with 7 bases between the two ends. Germline CDR1 is MNHNS and CDR2 is SASEGT. The CDR3 runs 13 residues. In DNA form, the CDR3 reads TGTGCCAGCAGTGAGCACGTAAACACTGAAGCTTTCTTT. This encodes CASSEHVNTEAFF.